The TCR beta chain described here comes from a study of blood T cells in healthy people across ages. This CDR3 has 18 amino acids. The germline CDR1 and CDR2 sequences are MNHEY and SVGAGI. The V gene lost 0 bases and the J gene lost 5 bases, with 22 bases spanning the gap. A second PCR of about 7 to 12 cycles used a sample-barcoded 5' primer and a J-beta primer mix. Each CDR3 protein gets one entry after TCRdb re-called the 5' RACE reads with MiXCR. This table holds approximately 580,000 distinct CDR3 sequences, 24% found once. Roughly 9 milliliters of peripheral blood were drawn from each donor. Turning to this clonotype: Its antigen is not known.

Study conclusions and caveats: TCR beta diversity tracked closely with naive T cell percentage.

The data were also submitted as part of a second study, on T cells of mothers and their children. That paper adds: Each mother yielded more than 9 million TCR beta CDR3 reads. Each child yielded several million reads.

The chain joins TRBV6-5 to TRBJ2-5, with a possible D match to TRBD2 (5 bases). Sequences were obtained from blood. The sequence derives from a boy younger than 18 in good health. As DNA, the CDR3 is TGTGCCAGCAGTTACTCGACCGATGGACTCGAAGGAAGGGAGACCCAGTACTTC. Translation: CASSYSTDGLEGRETQYF.